This T cell receptor beta chain was captured by sequencing in a study of T cell repertoires in cytomegalovirus infection. Study background: Public TCR beta signatures were indicative of both CMV infection and a matching HLA type.

Germline V gene lookup returns CDR1 MNHNS and CDR2 SASEGT. This CDR3 region has 13 residues. V shed 6 bases and J shed 5 bases, with 10 bases lying between them. TCRdb processed the reads anew with MiXCR; each CDR3 protein has one entry. Of about 230,000 distinct CDR3 sequences listed, about 7% were seen once; the top ten hold roughly 6.5%. This clonotype was recorded at least ten times. Sequences were obtained from PBMCs. The chain uses TRBV6-1 and TRBJ2-2; weak D call: TRBD1 (6 bases). The sequence came from a human donor in good health (CMV status not recorded). Some clones in this sample may be carry-over from other donors' samples. The CDR3 protein is CASRGARTGELFF. The CDR3 nucleotides are TGTGCCAGCAGGGGGGCGAGGACCGGGGAGCTGTTTTTT.